These 5 T cell receptor beta chains were all obtained from the same sample, sequenced in a study of CD8 T cells in Susac syndrome (dated by TCRdb to the late 2010s). The library was prepared using the immunoSEQ multiplex PCR assay. RNA was extracted with the RNeasy kit and roughly 0.5 to 1 ug was reverse transcribed using random hexamers. In-frame beta chains were kept once TCRdb had trimmed the public reads at Q25 with fastp and called clones with MiXCR. Merged by CDR3 protein, the rows form single entries marked with the most common genes and DNA. In all, the sample holds more than 110,000 distinct CDR3 sequences, and more than 85% of those were seen once. The ten largest clones add up to roughly 0.15% of the sample. Sequenced sample: CD4+ T cells from PBMCs. These receptor sequences come from a human donor with Susac syndrome.

The chain uses TRBV30 and TRBJ1-3, with a weak D call TRBD1 (5 bases). V lost 2 bases and J lost 1, with 9 bases in between. Germline assignment: CDR1 GTSNPN and CDR2 SVGIG (reference sequence). CDR3 size: 14 residues. The CDR3 is CAWSRGVSGNTIYF. CDR3 nucleotide sequence: TGTGCCTGGAGTAGAGGGGTATCTGGAAACACCATATATTTT.

The chain combines TRBV12-3 or TRBV12-4 with TRBJ2-7, with D perhaps matching TRBD1 (6 bases). This CDR3 region has 14 residues. The germline V and J ends were trimmed by 7 bases and 0 bases, with 13 bases remaining between them. CDR3 loop: CASTSRGYSYEQYF. In DNA form, the CDR3 reads TGTGCCAGCACTTCAAGGGGGTACTCCTACGAGCAGTACTTC.

The V gene is TRBV20-1, the J gene TRBJ2-7, with D possibly TRBD1 on 6 matching bases. The CDR3 has 13 residues. Germline V gives CDR1 DFQATT, CDR2 SNEGSKA (reference sequence). The V end lost 6 bases, the J end lost 5 bases, and 17 bases lay between the germline ends. DNA of the CDR3: TGCAGTGCCCGGGCACAGGGCCACGACGAGCAGTACTTC. Residues: CSARAQGHDEQYF.

The genes are TRBV30 and TRBJ1-2; D gene uncertain. The V gene lost 0 bases and the J gene lost 0 bases, with 14 bases spanning the gap. Germline values: CDR1 GTSNPN, CDR2 SVGIG (reference sequence). The length of the CDR3 is 16 residues. The CDR3 sequence: CAWSVKGPLANYGYTF. The CDR3 DNA sequence: TGTGCCTGGAGTGTAAAGGGCCCACTCGCTAACTATGGCTACACCTTC.

This chain links TRBV2 with TRBJ2-5, with D perhaps assigned TRBD1 or TRBD2 (5 bases each). The germline gives CDR1 SNHLY, CDR2 FYNNEI. There are 11 residues in the CDR3. Trimming shortened V by 8 bases and J by 7 bases, and 11 bases separated the two germline ends. The CDR3 DNA is TGTGCCAGCGGGGGTCGGGGGACCCAGTACTTC. Its translation is CASGGRGTQYF.